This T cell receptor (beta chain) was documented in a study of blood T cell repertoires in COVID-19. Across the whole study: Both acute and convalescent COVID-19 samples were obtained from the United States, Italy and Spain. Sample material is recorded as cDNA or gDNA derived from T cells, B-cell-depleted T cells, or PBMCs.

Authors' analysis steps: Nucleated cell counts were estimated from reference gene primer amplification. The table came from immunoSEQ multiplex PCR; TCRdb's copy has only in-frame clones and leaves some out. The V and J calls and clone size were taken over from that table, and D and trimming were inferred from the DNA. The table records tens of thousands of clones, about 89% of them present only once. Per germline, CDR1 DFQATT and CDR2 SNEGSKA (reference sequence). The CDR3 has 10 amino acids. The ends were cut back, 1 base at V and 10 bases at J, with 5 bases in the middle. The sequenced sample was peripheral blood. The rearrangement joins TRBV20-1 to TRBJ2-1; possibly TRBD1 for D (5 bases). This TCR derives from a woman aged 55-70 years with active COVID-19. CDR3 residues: CSARGGEQFF. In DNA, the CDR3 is TGCAGTGCTAGAGGGGGCGAGCAGTTCTTC.